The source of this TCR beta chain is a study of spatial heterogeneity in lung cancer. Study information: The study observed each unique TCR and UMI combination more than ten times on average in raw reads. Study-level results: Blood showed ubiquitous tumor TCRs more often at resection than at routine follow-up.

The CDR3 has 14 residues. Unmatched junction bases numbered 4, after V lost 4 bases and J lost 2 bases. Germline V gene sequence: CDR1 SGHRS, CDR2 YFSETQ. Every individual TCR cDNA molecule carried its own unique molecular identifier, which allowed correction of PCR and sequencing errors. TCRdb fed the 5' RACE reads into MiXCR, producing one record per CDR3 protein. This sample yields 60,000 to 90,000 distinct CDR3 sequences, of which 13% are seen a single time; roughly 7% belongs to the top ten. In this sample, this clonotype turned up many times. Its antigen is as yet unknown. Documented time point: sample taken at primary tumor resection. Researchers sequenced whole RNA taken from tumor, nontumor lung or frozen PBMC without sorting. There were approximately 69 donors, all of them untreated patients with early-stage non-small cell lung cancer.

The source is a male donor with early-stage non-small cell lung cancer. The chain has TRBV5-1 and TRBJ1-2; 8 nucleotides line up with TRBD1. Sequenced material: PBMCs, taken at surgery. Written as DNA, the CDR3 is TGCGCCAGCAGCCCCGGGGACAGGAACTATGGCTACACCTTC. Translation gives CASSPGDRNYGYTF. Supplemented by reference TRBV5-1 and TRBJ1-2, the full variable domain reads KAGVTQTPRYLIKTRGQQVTLSCSPISGHRSVSWYQQTPGQGLQFLFEYFSETQRNKGNFPGRFSGRQFSNSRSEMNVSTLELGDSALYLCASSPGDRNYGYTFGSGTRLTVV.